This T cell receptor (beta chain) was documented in a study of cytomegalovirus exposure and HLA in healthy donors (dated by TCRdb to about 2017). The study in broad terms: An earlier analysis of roughly 630 of the donors reported about 250 Gb of sequence data and 117 million unique TCR beta sequences from 150 million to 200 million T cells. Approximately 300 gigabases of sequencing data and 75 million to 85 million unique TCR sequences made up an early release that covered approximately 700 HLA-typed donors. Of the 350 to 450 genotyped donors, roughly 76% were placed in the genetic ancestry cluster associated with self-reported Caucasian donors. The study aimed to test whether signatures of past pathogen exposure could be identified by cataloging public T cell receptors. The study used immunosequencing to profile the T cell repertoires of 666 subjects and linked those repertoires to cytomegalovirus serostatus. A separate validation cohort of roughly 130 different subjects was used in addition to the roughly 700-subject first cohort. To predict cytomegalovirus infection status, the study brought together high-throughput TCR immunosequencing, statistical association of individual TCRs with disease status, and machine learning. In a later analysis, previously published TCR beta repertoires from hundreds of donors were re-analyzed and high-resolution HLA genotyping was added so that TCR occurrence patterns could be studied. The later analysis used no new phenotypic data to find candidate immune exposures, relying instead on TCR beta sequences and their occurrence across donors. To decide whether each TCR beta V gene segment behaved as functional or pseudogenic, an earlier analysis of nearly 600 of the donors relied on high-throughput TCR beta sequencing. Donor age, sex, ethnicity and CMV serostatus were collected together with the repertoire data. Genome-wide SNP genotypes for about 65% of the roughly 670 donors were used in a later genetic analysis, which treated that subset as a discovery cohort. All discovery cohort repertoires had been generated on a single sequencing platform. HLA typing included class I and class II loci at four-digit resolution. Typing coverage differed by locus: A, B, C, DRB1 and DQB1 were typed in roughly 620-640 donors, DQA1 in about 560, DPA1 in some 600, and DPB1 in just under 490. Five DR-DQ haplotypes were treated as single units for association and clustering because of strong linkage in the cohort. Among some 410 genotyped donors of the cohort, an average of roughly 230,000 unique TCR beta nucleotide sequences was sequenced per donor, of which about 20% were non-productive.

Study-wide findings and limitations: Compared with equally common non-associated chains, HLA-associated TCR beta chains in a later analysis were more clonally expanded and had lower generation probabilities. This cohort had only TCR beta chains sequenced, and the lack of alpha or paired-chain data limited which features could be detected. The earlier analysis of some 540 of the donors excluded around 17 rarely observed V segments, including chromosome 9 orphons, because counts were too low. In a later analysis, some 17,000 TCR beta sequences were associated with specific HLA alleles at a false discovery rate of 0.05. When HLA alleles, especially DR and DQ, strongly co-occurred, attributing TCR associations to individual alleles was difficult. Most TCR sequences were seen in very few donors, while some public TCRs were found in many individuals. A later analysis reported that several top co-occurrence clusters appeared linked to parvovirus B19, influenza, CMV and Epstein-Barr virus. According to a later analysis, TCR association rates differed among HLA loci, with DRB1 alleles showing the most associated TCRs and HLA-C alleles showing the fewest. In a later genetic analysis, fewer N-insertions in productive TCRs were reported among donors in an Asian-associated ancestry cluster than the approximately 710-donor mean. Linkage disequilibrium might explain the correlated functional status among segregating V segments, but an unknown experimental factor could not be excluded. In both the original and validation cohorts, the classifier was reported to diagnose cytomegalovirus status with high specificity and sensitivity. A few of the identified cytomegalovirus-associated TCR beta chains were confirmed in vitro to be specific for cytomegalovirus antigens. V-gene and J-gene trimming of TCR beta chains was associated with a missense DCLRE1C variant in a later genetic analysis, and the association was replicated in an independent cohort. A group of highly shared sequence variants was considered likely to be a technical artifact of the sequencing pipeline. Immune exposure information for the cohort was limited to CMV serostatus. Roughly uniform sequencing depth across donors was assumed in presence/absence analyses, although this assumption may not hold. A later analysis found that most CMV-associated TCR beta chains appeared HLA-restricted, with HLA associations seemingly driven largely by CMV exposure. The study listed 164 TCR beta chains as associated with cytomegalovirus. A further reported finding was that TCR beta sequences accurately predicted the HLA-A and HLA-B alleles for most subjects in the first cohort. In an earlier analysis of approximately 590 of the donors, most TCR beta V segments appeared in productive rearrangements about 90% or about 30% of the time, broadly matching IMGT annotations. The authors suggested that the approach could potentially be generalized to other disease states and immunological phenotypes. Because HLA typing was missing for some donors at each locus, association tests included only the typed subset. The 87-base-pair reads could not distinguish some IMGT-functional V segments, including TRBV6-2 and TRBV6-3, so those segments were excluded.

Receptor amplification or capture employed the immunoSEQ multiplex PCR assay. A mixture of 60 forward primers for TCR Vbeta segments and 13 reverse primers for TCR Jbeta segments was used in the multiplex PCR. Amplification of the CDR3 region of rearranged TCR beta genes was performed with a multiplex PCR assay on genomic DNA. The Illumina HiSeq System was used to sequence the amplified TCR beta libraries as 87-base-pair reads. The study's own analysis went as follows. A later analysis counted around 72 million unique TCR beta chains across the 700 or so repertoires, and around 9.9 million of these chains were shared by at least two donors. A nearest-neighbor algorithm error-corrected the raw reads and collapsed the reads into unique sequences, merging closely related sequences to remove PCR and sequencing errors. CDR3 sequences were aligned to IMGT reference sequences to assign V, D and J gene segments. For a sequence to be retained, at least a six-nucleotide match to both a V gene segment and a J gene segment was required. A rearrangement counted as productive if the CDR3 had no stop codons and remained in frame with V and J, and every other rearrangement counted as non-productive. CDR3 was defined according to IMGT convention as the region running from the second conserved V-encoded cysteine to the conserved J-encoded phenylalanine. The earlier analysis of about 530 of the donors excluded any sequence lacking an unambiguous match to a single V gene segment. In an earlier analysis of around 590 of the donors, a V segment was called functional when productive rearrangements were above 56.7%, and segregating when the standard deviation between donors exceeded 5%. A statistical classification framework was built for diagnosing cytomegalovirus status from the catalog of TCR beta chain sequences. A later analysis assigned V and J genes by comparing TCR nucleotide sequences with IMGT/GENE-DB human TR gene sequences. In a later analysis, CDR3 sequences and most-parsimonious VDJ recombination scenarios were assigned using the TCRdist pipeline. In a later analysis, each TCR beta chain was defined by its CDR3 amino acid sequence together with its V-gene family, and reads without a unique V-gene family were excluded. To address suspected cross-contamination and a sequencing artifact, a later analysis removed several hundred highly shared, low-generation-probability nucleotide sequences. In a later analysis, a clonal expansion index for each public chain was calculated from normalized within-repertoire ranks of inferred template counts. A later analysis computed generation probabilities with a VDJ recombination model fitted to out-of-frame rearrangements, and checked the results against IGoR. In a later analysis, TCR-TCR, TCR-HLA and TCR-CMV co-occurrence was scored with hypergeometric tests, and a repertoire-size bias correction was applied to TCR pairs. A later analysis estimated false discovery rates by permuting HLA or CMV assignments 20 times. A later analysis grouped co-occurring TCRs with DBSCAN, adding TCRdist sequence similarity when clustering within HLA-allele-positive subsets. For co-occurrence clustering, repertoires with fewer than 30,000 or more than 120,000 public chains were excluded, along with about five repertoires with anomalous nucleotide sharing. The table was pulled from immuneACCESS by TCRdb, which kept in-frame rearrangements only. Such tables lose some clones; where checked, under half of the loss comes from unresolved V genes, and the rest has no known cause. The V and J calls and clone size were taken over from that table, and D and trimming were inferred from the DNA. The sample table lists some 240,000 clones, around 90% of them with a count of one. The ten most abundant clones make up 1.7% of the sample.

The cohort consisted of 650 to 700 healthy bone marrow donors. At the time of sampling, every cohort member was nominally healthy, though immune exposures that went unrecorded were likely present. The donor was CMV seronegative and belonged to the group of 320 or so seronegative cohort members. Each donor provided a peripheral blood sample, and peripheral blood mononuclear cells were used for TCR beta sequencing. The Qiagen DNeasy Blood Extraction Kit was used to extract genomic DNA from the blood cell samples. CDR1 and CDR2, per the germline V gene (reference sequence), are LNHNV and YYDKDF. Ends trimmed: V by 0 bases, J by 4 bases; bases unmatched to a gene: 3. CDR3 length: 16 amino acids, cysteine to phenylalanine. Left in the record is the CDR3 DNA by itself, 48 bases read in frame from the first base. About this clone itself: Which antigen it targets is not known. It has no much larger one-base neighbor in the sample; base qualities were not kept.

The rearrangement combines TRBV15 with TRBJ2-5; 12 central nucleotides agree with TRBD1. The sequencing input was PBMCs. The receptor comes from a girl between 2 and 10 years old in good health and CMV-seronegative. The CDR3 amino acid sequence is: CATSRDLGQGAETQYF. The nucleotide sequence is given as TGTGCCACCAGCAGAGACCTGGGACAGGGGGCAGAGACCCAGTACTTC.